The 10 T cell receptor beta chains in this list originate from one sample, sequenced in a study of shared clonotypes between healthy human individuals. Profiled with immunoSEQ multiplex PCR; TCRdb holds only in-frame clones, not every one. The data hold about 1.4 million clones, with roughly 96% observed a single time. The material sequenced was naive CD4+ T cells sorted from blood. Described subset: CD45RA+ positively selected. These receptors all come from a man aged 25 to 40 in good health.

A remark on this clone: The identical CDR3 is also encoded by other nucleotide sequences in the sample. The gene calls are TRBV10-1 and TRBJ1-5, with TRBD1 identical over 7 bases. The CDR3 sequence is 13 residues long. Germline CDR1 is WNHNN and CDR2 is SYGVQD (reference sequence). Trimming removed 5 bases from V and 5 bases from J; junction bases left unmatched: 3. CDR3 residues: CASSTGVDQPQHF. CDR3 in DNA: TGCGCCAGCAGTACAGGGGTAGATCAGCCCCAGCATTTT.

This sequence joins TRBV5-6 and TRBJ1-1, with D perhaps TRBD1 (5 bases). This CDR3 is built from 15 residues. The germline V gene encodes CDR1 SGHDT and CDR2 YYEEEE. Trimming took off 2 bases at V and 6 bases at J, with 17 bases between the two ends. CDR3 residues: CASSLAGPKGAEAFF. In DNA, the CDR3 is TGTGCCAGCAGCTTAGCGGGACCGAAAGGCGCTGAAGCTTTCTTT.

The CDR3, as DNA: TGTGCCAGCAGCCGGCAGGAACTAGCGGGCGTTAGGCGGGAGCTGTTTTTT. Translating it yields CASSRQELAGVRRELFF. This chain uses TRBV5-4 with TRBJ2-2, with 9 bases that match TRBD2. The germline CDR1 and CDR2 sequences are SGHNT and YYREEE (reference sequence). This CDR3 spans 17 amino acids. V lost 4 bases, J lost 9 bases, and 16 bases stayed unmatched. The full variable domain, its missing parts supplied by reference TRBV5-4 and TRBJ2-2, is ETGVTQSPTHLIKTRGQQVTLRCSSQSGHNTVSWYQQALGQGPQFIFQYYREEENGRGNFPPRFSGLQFPNYSSELNVNALELDDSALYLCASSRQELAGVRRELFFGEGSRLTVL.

The chain links TRBV2 to TRBJ2-2; the D gene is possibly TRBD1 (5 bases). V lost 7 bases and J 3 bases, leaving 9 bases between the germline ends. The CDR3 extends over 13 amino acids. The germline gives CDR1 SNHLY, CDR2 FYNNEI. The CDR3 nucleotides are TGTGCCAGCAAGGCAGGGCACACCGGGGAGCTGTTTTTT. Residues: CASKAGHTGELFF.

The rearrangement uses TRBV7-8 and TRBJ2-3, with 10 bases fitting TRBD2. CDR3 size: 18 residues. The germline CDR1 and CDR2 sequences are SGHVS and FQNEAQ. Germline trimming cut 2 bases from V and 0 bases from J; bases unmatched to any gene: 8. The CDR3 spells CASSLFRLAGVSTDTQYF. The CDR3 DNA reads TGTGCCAGCAGCTTATTCCGTCTAGCGGGAGTGAGCACAGATACGCAGTATTTT.

This clone showed up just once. V and J are TRBV10-3 and TRBJ2-7; 7 bases match TRBD2. The CDR3 consists of 16 residues. The V and J ends lost 2 bases and 0 bases, in that order; junction bases with no gene match: 7. Germline CDR1 ENHRY, CDR2 SYGVKD. CDR3 residues: CAISETISGYSYEQYF. The CDR3 nucleotides are TGTGCCATCAGTGAGACGATTAGCGGGTACTCCTACGAGCAGTACTTC.

The genes are TRBV6-1 and TRBJ1-5; possible D gene TRBD1, 6 bases. This CDR3 is built from 16 residues. Looked up from germline, CDR1 is MNHNS and CDR2 is SASEGT. Between the trimmed V and J ends, which lost 4 bases and 3 bases, there was a span of 16 bases. This CDR3 is CASSGVSGAPNQPQHF. In DNA form, the CDR3 reads TGTGCCAGCAGTGGGGTCTCAGGGGCCCCCAATCAGCCCCAGCATTTT.

This chain joins TRBV7-8 and TRBJ2-1; weak D call: TRBD1 (5 bases). Germline CDR1 and CDR2: SGHVS and FQNEAQ. The CDR3 has 16 residues. The germline V and J ends were trimmed by 1 base and 1 base, with 11 bases remaining between them. CDR3 sequence reads: CASSLVGRTSYNEQFF. The DNA of the CDR3 is TGTGCCAGCAGCTTAGTCGGCAGGACATCCTACAATGAGCAGTTCTTC.

The J gene is TRBJ1-5, the V gene TRBV28; no definite D call. Trimming shortened V by 4 bases and J by 4 bases, and 8 bases separated the two germline ends. The CDR3 runs 13 residues. Germline V CDR1 and CDR2: MDHEN, SYDVKM. CDR3 DNA sequence: TGTGCCAGCAGTTCACCCCCTAATCAGCCCCAGCATTTT. It specifies CASSSPPNQPQHF.

The rearrangement uses TRBV9 and TRBJ1-1; the D is unclear. CDR1 and CDR2 (germline): SGDLS, YYNGEE. The CDR3 extends over 14 amino acids. The ends were cut back, 2 bases at V and 6 bases at J, with 14 bases in the middle. The CDR3 DNA follows: TGTGCCAGCAGCGTCTATCCAGATGGAGCTGAAGCTTTCTTT. This sequence encodes CASSVYPDGAEAFF.